A single T cell receptor beta chain is shown here with its context. Antigen: not known. With V trimmed by 3 bases and J by 5 bases, 12 bases remained unmatched. The germline CDR1 and CDR2 sequences are MDHEN and SYDVKM. This CDR3 comprises 17 residues. The data are from a study of T cell responses to AZD1222 COVID-19 vaccine. Overall study findings and caveats: Spike-specific TCR breadth and depth were elevated following two AZD1222 doses.

TCRdb's copy holds only in-frame clones and misses some; the assay was immunoSEQ multiplex PCR. The sample shows about 150,000 clones, around 89% of them seen only once. This TCR came from an adult in good health. The sequencing here drew on peripheral blood, taken on day 0 of AZD1222 vaccination. This chain uses TRBV28 with TRBJ2-1; 8 bases agree with TRBD2. The CDR3 DNA follows: TGTGCCAGCAGTTTTTACGGGAGGGGCTCCTCTGACAATGAGCAGTTCTTC. Residues: CASSFYGRGSSDNEQFF.